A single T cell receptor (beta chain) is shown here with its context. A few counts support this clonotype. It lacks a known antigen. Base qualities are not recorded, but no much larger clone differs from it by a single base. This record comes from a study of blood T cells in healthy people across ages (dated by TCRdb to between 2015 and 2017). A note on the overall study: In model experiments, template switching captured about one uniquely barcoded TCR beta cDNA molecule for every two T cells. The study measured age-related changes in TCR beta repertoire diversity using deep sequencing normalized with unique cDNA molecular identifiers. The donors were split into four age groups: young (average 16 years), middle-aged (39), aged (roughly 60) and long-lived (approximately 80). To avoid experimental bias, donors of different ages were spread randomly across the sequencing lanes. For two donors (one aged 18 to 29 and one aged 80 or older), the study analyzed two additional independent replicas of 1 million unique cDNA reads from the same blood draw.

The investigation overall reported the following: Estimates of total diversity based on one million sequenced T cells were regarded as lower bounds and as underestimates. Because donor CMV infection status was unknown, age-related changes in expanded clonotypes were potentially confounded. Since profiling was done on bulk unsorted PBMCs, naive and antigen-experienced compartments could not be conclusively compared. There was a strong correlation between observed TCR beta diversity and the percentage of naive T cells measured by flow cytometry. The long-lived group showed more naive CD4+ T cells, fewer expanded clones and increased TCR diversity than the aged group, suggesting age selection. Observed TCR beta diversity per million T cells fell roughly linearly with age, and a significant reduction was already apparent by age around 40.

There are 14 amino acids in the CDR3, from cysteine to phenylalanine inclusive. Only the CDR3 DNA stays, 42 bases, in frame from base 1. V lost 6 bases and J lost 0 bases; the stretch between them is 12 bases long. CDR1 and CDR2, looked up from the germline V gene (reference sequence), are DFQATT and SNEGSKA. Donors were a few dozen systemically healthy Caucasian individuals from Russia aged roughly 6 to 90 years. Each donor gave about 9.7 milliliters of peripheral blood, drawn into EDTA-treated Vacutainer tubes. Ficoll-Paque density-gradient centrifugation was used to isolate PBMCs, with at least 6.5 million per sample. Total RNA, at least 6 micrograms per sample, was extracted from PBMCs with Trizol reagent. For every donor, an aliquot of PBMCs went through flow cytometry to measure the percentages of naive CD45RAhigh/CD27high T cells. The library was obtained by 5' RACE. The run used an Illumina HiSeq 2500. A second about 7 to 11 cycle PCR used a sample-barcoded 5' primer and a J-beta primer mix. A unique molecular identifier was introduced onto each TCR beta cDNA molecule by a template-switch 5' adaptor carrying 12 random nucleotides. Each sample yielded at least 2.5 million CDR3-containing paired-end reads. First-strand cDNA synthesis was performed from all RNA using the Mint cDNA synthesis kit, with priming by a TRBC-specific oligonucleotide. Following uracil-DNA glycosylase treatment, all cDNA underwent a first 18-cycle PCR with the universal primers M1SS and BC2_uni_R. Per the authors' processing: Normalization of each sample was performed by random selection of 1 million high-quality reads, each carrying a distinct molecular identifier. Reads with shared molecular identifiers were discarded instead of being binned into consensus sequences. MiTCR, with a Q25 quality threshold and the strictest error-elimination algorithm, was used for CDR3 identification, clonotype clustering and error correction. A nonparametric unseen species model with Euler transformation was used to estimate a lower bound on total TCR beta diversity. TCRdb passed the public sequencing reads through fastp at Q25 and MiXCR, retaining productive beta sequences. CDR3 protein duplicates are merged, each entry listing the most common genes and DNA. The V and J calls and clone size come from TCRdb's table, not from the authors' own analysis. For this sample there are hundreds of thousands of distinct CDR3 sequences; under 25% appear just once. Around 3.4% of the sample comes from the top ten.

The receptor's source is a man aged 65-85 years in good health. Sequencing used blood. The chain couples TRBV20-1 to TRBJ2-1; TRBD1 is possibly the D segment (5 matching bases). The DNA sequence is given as TGCAGTGCCGACAGCCCGAGCTCCTACAATGAGCAGTTCTTC. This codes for CSADSPSSYNEQFF.